A selection of T cell receptor beta chains follows, all from one sample in a study of blood T cells in healthy people across ages. Each CDR3 protein is one row after TCRdb ran MiXCR on the 5' RACE reads. The sample holds some 1.7 million distinct CDR3 sequences, 28% seen once. Input material: blood. These receptors all stem from a woman in her 30s in good health. The conserved cysteine and the conserved F or W are not part of the CDR3 here.

V gene	J gene	CDR3 protein
TRBV7-9	TRBJ2-5	ARSGFSGTGNYFQETQY
TRBV29-1	TRBJ1-2	SVWGVSELGYGHT
TRBV9	TRBJ2-3	ASSAGGYSTDTQY
TRBV9	TRBJ1-4	ASSVGQDNEKLF
TRBV3-1	TRBJ2-3	ASSARGADTQY
TRBV10-3	TRBJ1-2	AIWDTRNNYGYT
TRBV20-1	TRBJ2-5	SARLREGQETQY
TRBV27	TRBJ2-5	ASSLWGQPELNEQY
TRBV24-1	TRBJ2-1	ATSHGRAVNEQF
TRBV12-5	TRBJ1-2	ASGSYGYT
TRBV7-9	TRBJ1-2	ASSLAVDRGYGYT
TRBV20-1	TRBJ2-3	SAEARGYTDTQY
TRBV6-1	TRBJ2-1	ASTAGGGASNEQF
TRBV12-3/TRBV12-4	TRBJ2-1	ASGLGEVNEQF
TRBV12-3/TRBV12-4	TRBJ2-2	ASSFGGAGIGELF
TRBV7-9	TRBJ2-5	ASSSGGRETQY
TRBV14	TRBJ1-3	ASSPNSGNTIY
TRBV12-3/TRBV12-4	TRBJ2-7	ASRPRRSYEQY
TRBV12-3/TRBV12-4	TRBJ2-5	ASSFQGQEETQY
TRBV7-2	TRBJ2-7	ASSQTSQAPYEQY
TRBV19	TRBJ2-4	ASSAQGSEQY
TRBV20-1	TRBJ2-5	SARDRGRGGKETQY
TRBV11-2	TRBJ1-1	ASSYTGTGVHTEAF
TRBV5-5	TRBJ2-6	ASRGAGTGSVVRT